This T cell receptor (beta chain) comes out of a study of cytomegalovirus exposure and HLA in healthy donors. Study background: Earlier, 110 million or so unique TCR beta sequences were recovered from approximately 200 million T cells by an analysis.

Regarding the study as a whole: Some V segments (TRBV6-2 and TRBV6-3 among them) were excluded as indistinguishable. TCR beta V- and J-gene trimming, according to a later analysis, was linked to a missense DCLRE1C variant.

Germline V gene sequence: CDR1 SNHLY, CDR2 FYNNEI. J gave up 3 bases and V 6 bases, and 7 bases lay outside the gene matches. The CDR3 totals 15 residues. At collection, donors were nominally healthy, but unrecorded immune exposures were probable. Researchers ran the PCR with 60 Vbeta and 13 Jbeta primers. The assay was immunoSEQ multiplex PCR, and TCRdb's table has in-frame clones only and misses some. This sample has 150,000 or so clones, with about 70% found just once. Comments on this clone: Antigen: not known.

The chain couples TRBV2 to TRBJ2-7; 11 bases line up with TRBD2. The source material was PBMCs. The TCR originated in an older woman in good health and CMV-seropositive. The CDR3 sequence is CASRSPGTSGYEQYF. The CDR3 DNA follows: TGTGCCAGCAGGTCCCCCGGGACTAGCGGCTACGAGCAGTACTTC.